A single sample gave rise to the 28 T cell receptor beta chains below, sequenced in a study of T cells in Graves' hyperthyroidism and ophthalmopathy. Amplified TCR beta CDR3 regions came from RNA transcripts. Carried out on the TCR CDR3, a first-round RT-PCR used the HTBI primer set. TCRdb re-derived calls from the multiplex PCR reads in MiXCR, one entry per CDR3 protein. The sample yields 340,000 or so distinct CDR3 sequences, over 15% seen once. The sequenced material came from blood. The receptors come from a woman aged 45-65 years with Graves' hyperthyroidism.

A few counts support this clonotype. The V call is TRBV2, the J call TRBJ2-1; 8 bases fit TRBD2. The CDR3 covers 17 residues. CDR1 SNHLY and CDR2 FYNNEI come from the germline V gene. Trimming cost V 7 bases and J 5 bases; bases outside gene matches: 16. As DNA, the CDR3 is TGTGCCAGCACCGGGACTAGGGGCCCCCTGGGGAACAATGAGCAGTTCTTC. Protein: CASTGTRGPLGNNEQFF.

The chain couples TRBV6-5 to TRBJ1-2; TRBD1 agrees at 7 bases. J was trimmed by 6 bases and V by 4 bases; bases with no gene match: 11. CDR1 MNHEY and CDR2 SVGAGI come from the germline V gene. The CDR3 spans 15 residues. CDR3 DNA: TGTGCCAGCAGTTCATTCAGGGGGGATTGGCATGGCTACACCTTC. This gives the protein CASSSFRGDWHGYTF.

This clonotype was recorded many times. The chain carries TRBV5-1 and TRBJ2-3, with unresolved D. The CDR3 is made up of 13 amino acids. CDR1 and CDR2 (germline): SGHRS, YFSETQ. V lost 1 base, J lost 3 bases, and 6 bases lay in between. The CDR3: CASSLSLTDTQYF. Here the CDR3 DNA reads TGCGCCAGCAGCTTGTCGTTGACAGATACGCAGTATTTT.

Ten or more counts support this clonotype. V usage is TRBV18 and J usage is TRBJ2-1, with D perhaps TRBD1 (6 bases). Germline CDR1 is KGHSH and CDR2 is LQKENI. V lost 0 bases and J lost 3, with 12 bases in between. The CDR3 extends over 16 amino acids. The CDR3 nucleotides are TGTGCCAGCTCACCACCGGTGCAGGGGATCTACAATGAGCAGTTCTTC. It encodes CASSPPVQGIYNEQFF.

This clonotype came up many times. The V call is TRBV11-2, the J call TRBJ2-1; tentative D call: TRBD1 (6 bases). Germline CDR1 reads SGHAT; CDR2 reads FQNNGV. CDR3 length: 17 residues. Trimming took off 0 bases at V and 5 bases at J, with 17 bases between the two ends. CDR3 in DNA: TGTGCCAGCAGCTTAGATTGGGGACCCAGGGGACACAATGAGCAGTTCTTC. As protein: CASSLDWGPRGHNEQFF.

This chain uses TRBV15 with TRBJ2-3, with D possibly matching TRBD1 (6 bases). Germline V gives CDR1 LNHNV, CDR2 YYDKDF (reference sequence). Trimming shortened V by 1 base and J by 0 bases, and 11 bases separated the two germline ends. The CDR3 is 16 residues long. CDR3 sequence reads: CATSRGTGSSTDTQYF. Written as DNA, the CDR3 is TGTGCCACCAGCAGAGGAACAGGGAGTAGCACAGATACGCAGTATTTT.

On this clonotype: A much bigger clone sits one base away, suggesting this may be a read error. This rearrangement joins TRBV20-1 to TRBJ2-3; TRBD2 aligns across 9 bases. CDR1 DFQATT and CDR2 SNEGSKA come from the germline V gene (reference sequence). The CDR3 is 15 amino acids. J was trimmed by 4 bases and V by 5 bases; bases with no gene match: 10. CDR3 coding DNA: TGCAGTGCTGACTCGCCGCGGGGGGGTGCAGATACGCAGTATTTT. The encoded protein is CSADSPRGGADTQYF.

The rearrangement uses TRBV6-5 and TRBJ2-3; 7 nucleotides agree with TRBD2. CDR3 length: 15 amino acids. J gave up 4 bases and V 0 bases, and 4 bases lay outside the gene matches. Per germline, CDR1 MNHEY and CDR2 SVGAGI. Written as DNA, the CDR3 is TGTGCCAGCAGTTACTCGGGGGGGTCTTCAGATACGCAGTATTTT. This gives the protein CASSYSGGSSDTQYF.

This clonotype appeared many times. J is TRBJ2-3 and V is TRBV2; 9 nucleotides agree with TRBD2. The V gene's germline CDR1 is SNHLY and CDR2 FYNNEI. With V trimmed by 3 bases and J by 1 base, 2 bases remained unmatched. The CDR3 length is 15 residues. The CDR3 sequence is CASSDSSGGTDTQYF. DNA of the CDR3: TGTGCCAGCAGTGACTCTAGCGGGGGCACAGATACGCAGTATTTT.

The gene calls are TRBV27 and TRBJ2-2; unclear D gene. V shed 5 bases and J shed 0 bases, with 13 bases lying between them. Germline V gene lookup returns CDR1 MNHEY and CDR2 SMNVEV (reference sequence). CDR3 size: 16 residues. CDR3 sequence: CASSPRPRPNTGELFF. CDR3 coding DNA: TGTGCCAGCAGTCCTCGACCTCGCCCGAACACCGGGGAGCTGTTTTTT.

This CDR3 reads CASSPFDTHTGELFF. The CDR3, as DNA: TGTGCCAGCTCACCTTTTGACACCCACACCGGGGAGCTGTTTTTT. The J gene is TRBJ2-2, the V gene TRBV18; D call uncertain. Germline values: CDR1 KGHSH, CDR2 LQKENI. The CDR3 has 15 amino acids. V gave up 3 bases and J gave up 3 bases, with 11 bases separating them. Complete variable domain (other parts from reference TRBV18 and TRBJ2-2): NAGVMQNPRHLVRRRGQEARLRCSPMKGHSHVYWYRQLPEEGLKFMVYLQKENIIDESGMPKERFSAEFPKEGPSILRIQQVVRGDSAAYFCASSPFDTHTGELFFGEGSRLTVL.

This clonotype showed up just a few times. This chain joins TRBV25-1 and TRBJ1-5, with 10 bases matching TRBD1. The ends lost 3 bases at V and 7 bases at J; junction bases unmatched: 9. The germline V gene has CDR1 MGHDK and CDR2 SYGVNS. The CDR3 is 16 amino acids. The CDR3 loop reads CASSERQGARTQPQHF. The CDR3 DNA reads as TGTGCCAGCAGTGAGAGACAGGGGGCGCGTACCCAGCCCCAGCATTTT.

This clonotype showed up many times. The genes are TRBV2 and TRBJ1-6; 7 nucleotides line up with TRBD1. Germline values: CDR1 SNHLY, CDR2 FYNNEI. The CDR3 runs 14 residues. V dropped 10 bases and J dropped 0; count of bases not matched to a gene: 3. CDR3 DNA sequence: TGTGCCATGCGGGACAGCTCCTATAATTCACCCCTCCACTTT. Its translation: CAMRDSSYNSPLHF.

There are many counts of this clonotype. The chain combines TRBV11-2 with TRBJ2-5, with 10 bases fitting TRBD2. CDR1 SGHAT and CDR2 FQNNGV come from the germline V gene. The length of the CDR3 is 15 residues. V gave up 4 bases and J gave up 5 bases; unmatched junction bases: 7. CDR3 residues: CASSSIAGGGETQYF. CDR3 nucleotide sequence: TGTGCCAGCAGCTCGATAGCGGGAGGCGGTGAGACCCAGTACTTC.

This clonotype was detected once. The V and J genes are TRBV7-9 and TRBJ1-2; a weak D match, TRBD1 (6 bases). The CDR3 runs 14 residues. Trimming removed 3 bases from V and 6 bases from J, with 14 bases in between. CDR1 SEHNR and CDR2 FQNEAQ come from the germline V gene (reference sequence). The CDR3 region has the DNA TGTGCCAGCAGCTTTGATGTGGGGGCCCATGGCTACACCTTC. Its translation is CASSFDVGAHGYTF.

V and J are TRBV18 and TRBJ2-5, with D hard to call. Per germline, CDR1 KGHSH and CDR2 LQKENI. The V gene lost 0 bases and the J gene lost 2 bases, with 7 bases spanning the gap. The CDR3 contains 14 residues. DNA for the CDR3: TGTGCCAGCTCACCACCACACTTACAAGAGACCCAGTACTTC. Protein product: CASSPPHLQETQYF.

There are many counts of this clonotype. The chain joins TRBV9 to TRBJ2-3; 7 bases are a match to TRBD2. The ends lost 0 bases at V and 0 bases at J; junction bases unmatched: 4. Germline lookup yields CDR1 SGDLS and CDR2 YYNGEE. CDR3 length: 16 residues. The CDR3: CASSVVGGGSTDTQYF. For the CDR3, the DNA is TGTGCCAGCAGCGTAGTGGGCGGGGGTAGCACAGATACGCAGTATTTT.

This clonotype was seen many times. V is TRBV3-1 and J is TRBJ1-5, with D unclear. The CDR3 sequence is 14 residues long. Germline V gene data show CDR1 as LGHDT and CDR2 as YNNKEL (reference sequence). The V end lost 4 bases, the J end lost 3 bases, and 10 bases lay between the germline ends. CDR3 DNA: TGTGCCAGCAGCCGCTCAGGACCCAATCAGCCCCAGCATTTT. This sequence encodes CASSRSGPNQPQHF.

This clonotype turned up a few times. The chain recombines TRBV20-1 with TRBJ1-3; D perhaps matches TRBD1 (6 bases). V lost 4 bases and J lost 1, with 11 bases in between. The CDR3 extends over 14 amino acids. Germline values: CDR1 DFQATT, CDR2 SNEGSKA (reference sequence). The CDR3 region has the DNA TGCAGTGCTATCAGGGGAGGGTCTGGAAACACCATATATTTT. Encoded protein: CSAIRGGSGNTIYF.

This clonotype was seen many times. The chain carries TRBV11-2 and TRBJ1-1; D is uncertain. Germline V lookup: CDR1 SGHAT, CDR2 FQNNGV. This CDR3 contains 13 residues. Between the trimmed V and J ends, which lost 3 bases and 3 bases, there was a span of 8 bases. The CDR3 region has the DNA TGTGCCAGCAGCTTCCCTGGTGACACTGAAGCTTTCTTT. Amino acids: CASSFPGDTEAFF.

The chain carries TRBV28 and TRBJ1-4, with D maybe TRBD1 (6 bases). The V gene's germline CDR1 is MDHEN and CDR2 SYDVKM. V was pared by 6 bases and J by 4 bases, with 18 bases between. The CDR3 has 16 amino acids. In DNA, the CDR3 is TGTGCCAGCAGCCGAAGGGGGGGAGGTATTAATGAAAAACTGTTTTTT. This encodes CASSRRGGGINEKLFF.

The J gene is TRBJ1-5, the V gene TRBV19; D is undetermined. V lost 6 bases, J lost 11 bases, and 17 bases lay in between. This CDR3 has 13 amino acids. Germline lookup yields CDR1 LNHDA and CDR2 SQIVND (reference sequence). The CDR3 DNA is TGTGCCAGTAGCTTCTCCAAATCGACGGCCCAGCATTTT. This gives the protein CASSFSKSTAQHF.

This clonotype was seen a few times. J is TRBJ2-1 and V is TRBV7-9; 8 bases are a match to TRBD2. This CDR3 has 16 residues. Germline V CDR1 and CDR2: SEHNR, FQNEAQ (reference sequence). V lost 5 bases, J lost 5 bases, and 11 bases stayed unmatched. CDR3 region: CASSPRTSLTNNEQFF. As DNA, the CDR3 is TGTGCCAGCAGCCCTCGGACTAGCCTAACCAACAATGAGCAGTTCTTC. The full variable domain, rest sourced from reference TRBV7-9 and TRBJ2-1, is DTGVSQNPRHKITKRGQNVTFRCDPISEHNRLYWYRQTLGQGPEFLTYFQNEAQLEKSRLLSDRFSAERPKGSFSTLEIQRTEQGDSAMYLCASSPRTSLTNNEQFFGPGTRLTVL.

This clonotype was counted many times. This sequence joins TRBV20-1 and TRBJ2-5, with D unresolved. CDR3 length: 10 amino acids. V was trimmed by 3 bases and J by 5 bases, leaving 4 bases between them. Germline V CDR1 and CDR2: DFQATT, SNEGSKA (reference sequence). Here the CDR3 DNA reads TGCAGTGCTAGTGGGGAGACCCAGTACTTC. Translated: CSASGETQYF.

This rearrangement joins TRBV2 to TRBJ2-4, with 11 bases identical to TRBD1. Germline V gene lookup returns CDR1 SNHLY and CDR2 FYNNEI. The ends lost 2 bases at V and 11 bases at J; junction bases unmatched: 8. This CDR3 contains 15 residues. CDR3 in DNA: TGTGCCAGCAGTGAATTGGGACAGGGGGTGGGATTTCAGTACTTC. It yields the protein CASSELGQGVGFQYF.

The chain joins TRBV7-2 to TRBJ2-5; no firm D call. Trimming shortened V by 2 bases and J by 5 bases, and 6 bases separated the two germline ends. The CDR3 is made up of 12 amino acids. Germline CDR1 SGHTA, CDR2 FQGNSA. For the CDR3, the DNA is TGTGCCAGCAGCTTAAGGTCGGAGACCCAGTACTTC. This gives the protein CASSLRSETQYF.

CDR3 in DNA: TGTGCCAGCAGTCCGGAAGGTTCACCCCTCCACTTT. This sequence encodes CASSPEGSPLHF. This chain links TRBV28 with TRBJ1-6; D is unresolved. CDR3 length: 12 amino acids. With 5 bases removed from V and 9 bases from J, the gap between germline ends came to 8 bases. CDR1 and CDR2 (germline): MDHEN, SYDVKM.

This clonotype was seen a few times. The CDR3 region is CASRFYGGNTEAFF. CDR3 sequence (DNA): TGCGCCAGCAGGTTTTACGGGGGGAACACTGAAGCTTTCTTT. The J gene is TRBJ1-1, the V gene TRBV10-2, with D perhaps TRBD1 (5 bases). Germline CDR1 WSHSY, CDR2 SAAADI. The CDR3 contains 14 residues. V lost 6 bases and J 1 base, leaving 12 bases between the germline ends.